This TCR beta chain was recorded in a study of T cell responses to AZD1222 COVID-19 vaccine. Here immunoSEQ multiplex PCR was the method, and the copy in TCRdb shows in-frame clones only, minus some. In the table there are about 150,000 clones, roughly 90% of which are singletons. Trimming pared 5 bases from V and 0 bases from J, leaving 15 bases between. The germline V gene has CDR1 LNHNV and CDR2 YYDKDF (reference sequence). This CDR3 is built from 16 residues. The chain couples TRBV15 to TRBJ2-3; TRBD2 is a possible D gene (5 bases). This TCR derives from an adult in good health. Specimen: peripheral blood, collected on day 0 of MenACWY control vaccination. CDR3 sequence reads: CATSSGSAASTDTQYF. CDR3 DNA: TGTGCCACCAGCTCCGGGTCAGCGGCCAGCACAGATACGCAGTATTTT.